This entry features one T cell receptor (beta chain) sequence. This sample was included in a study of blood T cell repertoires in COVID-19. Clones were read by immunoSEQ multiplex PCR, and TCRdb kept only the in-frame ones, dropping some. The sample records approximately 250,000 clones, around four fifths being singletons. V shed 0 bases, J shed 2 bases, and the junction held 9 bases outside the gene matches. The CDR3 has 19 residues. Germline loops: CDR1 SGHTA, CDR2 FQGTGA. This receptor was identified in an older woman with active or convalescent COVID-19. The gene calls are TRBV7-3 and TRBJ2-7; 14 nucleotides align to TRBD2. Sequences were obtained from peripheral blood. The CDR3, as DNA: TGTGCCAGCAGCTTAACCCACCCCGGGACTAGCGGGAGTGCCTACGAGCAGTACTTC. It translates to CASSLTHPGTSGSAYEQYF.